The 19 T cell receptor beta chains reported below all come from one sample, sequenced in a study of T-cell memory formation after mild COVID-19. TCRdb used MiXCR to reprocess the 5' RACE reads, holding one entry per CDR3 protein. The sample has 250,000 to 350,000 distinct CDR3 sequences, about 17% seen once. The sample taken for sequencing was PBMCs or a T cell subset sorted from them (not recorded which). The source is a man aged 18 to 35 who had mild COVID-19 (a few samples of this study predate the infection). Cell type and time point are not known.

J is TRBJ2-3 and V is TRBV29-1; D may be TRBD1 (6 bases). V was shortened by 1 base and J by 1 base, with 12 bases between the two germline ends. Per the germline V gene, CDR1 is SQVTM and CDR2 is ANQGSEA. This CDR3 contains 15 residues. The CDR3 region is CSVEVQGFGTDTQYF. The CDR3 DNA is TGCAGCGTTGAAGTGCAGGGGTTTGGCACAGATACGCAGTATTTT.

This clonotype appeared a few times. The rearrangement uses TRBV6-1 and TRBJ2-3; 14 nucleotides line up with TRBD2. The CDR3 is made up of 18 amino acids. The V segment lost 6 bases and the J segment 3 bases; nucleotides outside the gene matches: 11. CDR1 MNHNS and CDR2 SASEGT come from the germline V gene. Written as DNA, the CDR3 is TGTGCCAGCAGCCCGACTAGCGGGGGGGCGGTTAGGACAGATACGCAGTATTTT. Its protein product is CASSPTSGGAVRTDTQYF.

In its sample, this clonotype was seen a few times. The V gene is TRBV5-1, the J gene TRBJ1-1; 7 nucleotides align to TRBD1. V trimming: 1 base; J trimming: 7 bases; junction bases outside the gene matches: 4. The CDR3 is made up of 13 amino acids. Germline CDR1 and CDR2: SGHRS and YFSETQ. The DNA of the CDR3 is TGCGCCAGCAGCTTGATGGGACAGCATGAAGCTTTCTTT. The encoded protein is CASSLMGQHEAFF.

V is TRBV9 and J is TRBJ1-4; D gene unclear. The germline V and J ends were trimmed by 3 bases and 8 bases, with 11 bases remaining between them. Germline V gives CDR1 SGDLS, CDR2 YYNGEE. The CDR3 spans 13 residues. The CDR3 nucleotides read TGTGCCAGCAGCGGGACCGGCGGGGAAAAACTGTTTTTT. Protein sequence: CASSGTGGEKLFF.

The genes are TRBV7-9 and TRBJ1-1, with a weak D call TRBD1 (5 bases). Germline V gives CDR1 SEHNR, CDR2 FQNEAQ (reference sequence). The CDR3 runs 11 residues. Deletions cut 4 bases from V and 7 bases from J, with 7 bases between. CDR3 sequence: CASSSGREAFF. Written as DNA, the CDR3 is TGTGCCAGCAGCTCGGGACGTGAAGCTTTCTTT.

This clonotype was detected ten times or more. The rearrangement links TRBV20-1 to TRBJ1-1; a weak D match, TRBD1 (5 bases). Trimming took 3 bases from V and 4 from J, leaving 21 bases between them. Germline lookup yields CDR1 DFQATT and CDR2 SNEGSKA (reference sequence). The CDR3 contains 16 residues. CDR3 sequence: CSARGFTGGRGTEAFF. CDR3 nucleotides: TGCAGTGCTAGGGGCTTTACCGGGGGACGTGGCACTGAAGCTTTCTTT.

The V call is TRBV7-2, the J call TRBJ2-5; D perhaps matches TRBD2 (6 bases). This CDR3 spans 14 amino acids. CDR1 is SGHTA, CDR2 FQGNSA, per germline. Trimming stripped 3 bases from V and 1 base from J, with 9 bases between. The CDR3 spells CASSFWRGQETQYF. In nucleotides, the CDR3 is TGTGCCAGCAGCTTCTGGCGGGGCCAAGAGACCCAGTACTTC. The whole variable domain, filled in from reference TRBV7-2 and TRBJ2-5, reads GAGVSQSPSNKVTEKGKDVELRCDPISGHTALYWYRQSLGQGLEFLIYFQGNSAPDKSGLPSDRFSAERTGGSVSTLTIQRTQQEDSAVYLCASSFWRGQETQYFGPGTRLLVL.

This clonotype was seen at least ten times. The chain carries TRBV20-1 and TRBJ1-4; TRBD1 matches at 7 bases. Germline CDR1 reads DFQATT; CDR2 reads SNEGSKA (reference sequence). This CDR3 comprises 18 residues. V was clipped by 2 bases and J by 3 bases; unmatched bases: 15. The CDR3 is CSARKDRVGSRANEKLFF. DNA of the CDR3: TGCAGTGCTAGAAAAGACAGGGTCGGTTCGAGGGCTAATGAAAAACTGTTTTTT.

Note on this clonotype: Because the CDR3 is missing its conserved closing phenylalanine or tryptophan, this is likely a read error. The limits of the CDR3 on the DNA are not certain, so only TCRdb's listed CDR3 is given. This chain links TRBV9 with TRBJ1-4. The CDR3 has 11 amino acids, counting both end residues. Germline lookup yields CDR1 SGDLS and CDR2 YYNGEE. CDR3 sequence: CASSSQDRPAL.

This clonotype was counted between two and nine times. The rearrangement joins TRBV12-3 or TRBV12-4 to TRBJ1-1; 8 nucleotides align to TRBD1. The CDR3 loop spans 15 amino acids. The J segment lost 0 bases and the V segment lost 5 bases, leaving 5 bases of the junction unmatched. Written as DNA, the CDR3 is TGTGCCAGCAGTCCCGGGACAGGACTGAACACTGAAGCTTTCTTT. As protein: CASSPGTGLNTEAFF.

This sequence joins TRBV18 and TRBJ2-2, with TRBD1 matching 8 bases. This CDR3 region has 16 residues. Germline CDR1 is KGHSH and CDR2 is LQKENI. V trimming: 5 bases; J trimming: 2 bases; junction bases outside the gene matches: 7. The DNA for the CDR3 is TGTGCCAGCTCATCAGCCGACAGGGGAAACACCGGGGAGCTGTTTTTT. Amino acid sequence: CASSSADRGNTGELFF.

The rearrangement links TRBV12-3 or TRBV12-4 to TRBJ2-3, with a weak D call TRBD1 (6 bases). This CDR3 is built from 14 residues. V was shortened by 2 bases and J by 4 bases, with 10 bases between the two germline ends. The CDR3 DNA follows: TGTGCCAGCAGTTTACAGGGGTTCGCAGATACGCAGTATTTT. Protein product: CASSLQGFADTQYF.

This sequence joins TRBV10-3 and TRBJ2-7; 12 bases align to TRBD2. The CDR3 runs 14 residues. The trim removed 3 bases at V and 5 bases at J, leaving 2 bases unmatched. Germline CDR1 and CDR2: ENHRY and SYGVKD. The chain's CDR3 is CAISELAGGHEQYF. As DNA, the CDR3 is TGTGCCATCAGTGAACTAGCGGGGGGCCACGAGCAGTACTTC.

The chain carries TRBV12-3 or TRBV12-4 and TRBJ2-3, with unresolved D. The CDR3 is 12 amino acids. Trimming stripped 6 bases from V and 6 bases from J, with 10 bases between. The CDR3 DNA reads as TGTGCCAGCAGCCCTGACGTGGATACGCAGTATTTT. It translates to CASSPDVDTQYF.

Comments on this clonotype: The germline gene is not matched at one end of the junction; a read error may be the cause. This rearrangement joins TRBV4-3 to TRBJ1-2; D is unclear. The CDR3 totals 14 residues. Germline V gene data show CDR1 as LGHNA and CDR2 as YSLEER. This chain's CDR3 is CASSQEVKNYCYTF. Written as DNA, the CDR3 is TGCGCCAGCAGCCAAGAGGTCAAAAACTATTGCTACACCTTC.

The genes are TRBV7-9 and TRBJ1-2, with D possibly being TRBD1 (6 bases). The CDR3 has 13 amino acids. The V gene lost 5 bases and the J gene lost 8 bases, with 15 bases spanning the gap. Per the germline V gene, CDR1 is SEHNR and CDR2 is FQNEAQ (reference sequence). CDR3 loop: CASSRHRERGYTF. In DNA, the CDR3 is TGTGCCAGCAGCAGACACAGGGAGCGAGGCTACACCTTC. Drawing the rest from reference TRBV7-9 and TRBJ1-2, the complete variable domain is DTGVSQNPRHKITKRGQNVTFRCDPISEHNRLYWYRQTLGQGPEFLTYFQNEAQLEKSRLLSDRFSAERPKGSFSTLEIQRTEQGDSAMYLCASSRHRERGYTFGSGTRLTVV.

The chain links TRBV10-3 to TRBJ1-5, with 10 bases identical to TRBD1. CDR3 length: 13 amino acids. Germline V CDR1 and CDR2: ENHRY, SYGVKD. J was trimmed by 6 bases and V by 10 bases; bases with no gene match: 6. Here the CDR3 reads CATRTGGGQPQHF. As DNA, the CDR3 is TGTGCCACCCGGACAGGGGGAGGTCAGCCCCAGCATTTT.

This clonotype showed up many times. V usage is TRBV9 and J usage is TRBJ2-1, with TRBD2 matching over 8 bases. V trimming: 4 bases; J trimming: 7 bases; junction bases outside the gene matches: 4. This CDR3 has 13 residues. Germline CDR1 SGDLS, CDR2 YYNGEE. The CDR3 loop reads CASSPRGGNEQFF. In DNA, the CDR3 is TGTGCCAGCAGCCCCCGGGGGGGGAATGAGCAGTTCTTC.

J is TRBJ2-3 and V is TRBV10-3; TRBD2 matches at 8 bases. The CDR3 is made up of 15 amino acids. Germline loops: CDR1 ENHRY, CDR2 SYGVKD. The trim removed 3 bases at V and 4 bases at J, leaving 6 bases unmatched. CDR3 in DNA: TGTGCCATCAGTGATCGGGGGGGGCCTGCAGATACGCAGTATTTT. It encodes CAISDRGGPADTQYF.